The sequence of this T cell receptor (beta chain) was determined in a study of coeliac disease. Broader study findings: In active celiac disease, intraepithelial and lamina propria TRB and TRG repertoires were less clonal than controls.

As for this clone: Its specificity is not known.

CDR1 and CDR2 (germline): SQVTM, ANQGSEA. The CDR3 totals 14 residues. V shed 4 bases, J shed 3 bases, and the junction held 8 bases outside the gene matches. Only in-frame clones appear in the TCRdb table, and some are missing; sequencing was by immunoSEQ multiplex PCR. Altogether over 2,500 clones are present, more than 50% being singletons, with the ten largest covering roughly a tenth. This rearrangement joins TRBV29-1 to TRBJ2-7; 8 bases fit TRBD1. The receptor was derived from a middle-aged man with active celiac disease. The sequenced material came from intraepithelial lymphocytes from the gut. CDR3 coding DNA: TGCAGCGTTGCAGCGCAGGGGGCTGACTACGAGCAGTACTTC. Protein: CSVAAQGADYEQYF.